One and the same sample provided the 16 T cell receptor beta chains below, sequenced in a study of vaccination and CD4 T cells after COVID-19. An Oncomine TCR Beta short-read assay was used to sequence the DNA from cultured CD4+ T cells. One entry per CDR3 protein results from TCRdb running MiXCR on the PCR reads. The repertoire includes around 2,900 distinct CDR3 sequences, approximately 80% of them detected once, and 35% to 40% sits in the top ten. For these receptors, no antigen is known. Treatment denoted: approximately nine-day PBMC culture with coronavirus spike peptide pools or control peptides (ViraFEST assay). Sequences were obtained from CD4+ T cells from blood, cultured in vitro. The receptor source for this set is a human donor who had recovered from COVID-19.

The J gene is TRBJ1-5, the V gene TRBV12-3 or TRBV12-4; D ambiguous. This CDR3 contains 13 residues. V gave up 6 bases and J gave up 6 bases, with 12 bases separating them. This CDR3 is CASSDTISQPQHF. CDR3 bases: TGTGCCAGCAGCGACACCATAAGTCAGCCCCAGCATTTT.

V and J are TRBV7-9 and TRBJ1-2; perhaps TRBD1 as D (5 bases). Germline lookup yields CDR1 SEHNR and CDR2 FQNEAQ (reference sequence). The length of the CDR3 is 14 residues. V was cut by 5 bases and J by 0 bases, with 10 bases left in between. The CDR3 coding sequence is TGTGCCAGCAGCCTAAGGGGATCTAACTATGGCTACACCTTC. Protein product: CASSLRGSNYGYTF.

This clonotype was seen only once. The chain carries TRBV27 and TRBJ2-3; the match to TRBD2 covers 10 bases. The V and J ends lost 3 bases and 0 bases, in that order; junction bases with no gene match: 3. The CDR3 sequence is 16 residues long. CDR1 is MNHEY and CDR2 is SMNVEV in the germline V gene (reference sequence). DNA for the CDR3: TGTGCCAGCAGTTTTCTAGCGGGGGTTAGCACAGATACGCAGTATTTT. As protein: CASSFLAGVSTDTQYF.

CDR3 region: CSWTGGSSYNEQFF. CDR3 DNA: TGCAGTTGGACGGGCGGTAGCTCCTACAATGAGCAGTTCTTC. This chain joins TRBV20-1 and TRBJ2-1; D call uncertain. CDR3 length: 14 residues. Deletions cut 8 bases from V and 0 bases from J, with 14 bases between. Germline CDR1 and CDR2: DFQATT and SNEGSKA (reference sequence).

This chain connects TRBV10-1 to TRBJ1-2, with TRBD1 matching 9 bases. After removal of 3 bases from V and 7 bases from J, the junction contained 9 bases not matched to a gene. The CDR3 has 15 residues. Per germline, CDR1 WNHNN and CDR2 SYGVQD (reference sequence). The CDR3 here is CASSDTGGKDGGYTF. DNA of the CDR3: TGCGCCAGCAGTGACACAGGGGGCAAAGACGGTGGCTACACCTTC.

The chain joins TRBV5-4 to TRBJ1-2; D gene ambiguous. CDR3 length equals 14 residues. Trimming removed 0 bases from V and 2 bases from J, with 8 bases in between. CDR1 and CDR2 from the germline V gene are SGHNT and YYREEE (reference sequence). The CDR3 DNA follows: TGTGCCAGCAGCTTGGAGATAGGGAACTATGGCTACACCTTC. It translates to CASSLEIGNYGYTF.

The chain has TRBV21-1 and TRBJ2-1; the table's D call of TRBD1 was not tested on the DNA. TRBV21-1 is termed a pseudogene. The CDR3 is 17 amino acids. DNA of the CDR3: TGTGCCAGCAGCAGATTTGGCCGGGGGGGGGTTTACAATGAGCAGTTCTTC. Protein: CASSRFGRGGVYNEQFF.

The CDR3 region is CSASQGASGANVLTF. The CDR3, as DNA: TGCAGTGCTAGTCAAGGGGCATCTGGGGCCAACGTCCTGACTTTC. The J gene is TRBJ2-6, the V gene TRBV20-1, with D maybe TRBD1 (5 bases). Germline V gene sequence: CDR1 DFQATT, CDR2 SNEGSKA (reference sequence). V lost 3 bases and J 1 base, leaving 10 bases between the germline ends. The CDR3 consists of 15 residues.

On this clonotype: A read error may produce the germline difference seen at one junction end. V and J are TRBV6-1 and TRBJ1-2; perhaps TRBD1 as D (6 bases). Germline loops: CDR1 MNHNS, CDR2 SASEGT. The CDR3 has 16 amino acids. CDR3 region: CAISDPGQTARYGYTF. CDR3 coding DNA: TGTGCCATCAGTGATCCCGGACAGACCGCTAGGTATGGCTACACCTTC.

This clonotype was seen just once. This chain uses TRBV7-2 with TRBJ1-2; tentative D call: TRBD1 (5 bases). This CDR3 region has 13 residues. The ends were cut back, 3 bases at V and 6 bases at J, with 11 bases in the middle. CDR1 and CDR2 (germline): SGHTA, FQGNSA. CDR3 nucleotide sequence: TGTGCCAGCAGCTTGAAGGGGATGCATGGCTACACCTTC. Translation: CASSLKGMHGYTF.

The gene calls are TRBV24-1 and TRBJ1-2; D gene uncertain. Germline CDR1 reads KGHDR; CDR2 reads SFDVKD. The CDR3 spans 14 residues. V was trimmed by 4 bases and J by 6 bases, leaving 14 bases between them. CDR3 nucleotides: TGTGCCACCAGTGAGTCGGACGGACTTAATGGCTACACCTTC. The encoded protein is CATSESDGLNGYTF.

This rearrangement joins TRBV2 to TRBJ1-4; TRBD1 is a possible D gene (6 bases). CDR3 length: 15 residues. V lost 4 bases and J lost 8, with 17 bases in between. The germline gives CDR1 SNHLY, CDR2 FYNNEI. CDR3 sequence reads: CASSGLTGSNEKLFF. The CDR3 nucleotides read TGTGCCAGCAGTGGGTTAACAGGGAGTAACGAAAAACTGTTTTTT.

For the CDR3, the DNA is TGTGCCAGCAGCCAAGACAGGCAGCCCCTCCACTTT. It yields the protein CASSQDRQPLHF. The gene calls are TRBV12-3 or TRBV12-4 and TRBJ1-6; a weak D match, TRBD1 (6 bases). The CDR3 consists of 12 residues. Trimming pared 6 bases from V and 13 bases from J, leaving 13 bases between.

V and J are TRBV19 and TRBJ1-2; D is unclear. Germline lookup yields CDR1 LNHDA and CDR2 SQIVND (reference sequence). The CDR3 runs 13 residues. The germline V and J ends were trimmed by 2 bases and 2 bases, with 6 bases remaining between them. CDR3 loop: CASSISRNYGYTF. As DNA, the CDR3 is TGTGCCAGTAGTATATCACGGAACTATGGCTACACCTTC.

Relative to its sample, this clonotype is large (0.1 to 1%). This chain uses TRBV6-1 with TRBJ1-3; 10 bases align to TRBD1. The CDR3 covers 15 residues. CDR1 and CDR2 from the germline V gene are MNHNS and SASEGT. The junction had 2 bases not matched to a gene; V was cut back by 6 bases and J by 0 bases. This CDR3 reads CASRRQGASGNTIYF. CDR3 nucleotide sequence: TGTGCCAGCAGGCGACAGGGGGCCTCTGGAAACACCATATATTTT.

The CDR3 sequence: CATSDSADRRGTEAFF. The CDR3 DNA reads TGTGCCACCAGTGATTCCGCCGACAGGAGGGGCACTGAAGCTTTCTTT. The chain uses TRBV24-1 and TRBJ1-1, with D perhaps matching TRBD1 (6 bases). Germline lookup yields CDR1 KGHDR and CDR2 SFDVKD. The CDR3 contains 16 residues. The V and J ends lost 2 bases and 4 bases respectively, with 16 bases between them.